This TCR beta chain came from a study of cytomegalovirus exposure and HLA in healthy donors (TCRdb year 2017). For the wider study: According to a later analysis, one platform produced both the 100 to 150 validation repertoires and the roughly 640 repertoires of the first cohort. A separate validation cohort of roughly 130 different subjects was used in addition to the approximately 640-subject first cohort. The study was designed to test whether signatures of past pathogen exposure could be identified by cataloging public T cell receptors. To predict cytomegalovirus infection status, the study combined high-throughput TCR immunosequencing, statistical association of individual TCRs with disease status, and machine learning. Points the paper makes about the study in general: The authors suggested that the approach could potentially be generalized to other disease states and immunological phenotypes. Of the cluster scores, about 94% were above 0 in a later analysis, which found that TCRs clustered in the first cohort also tended to co-occur in the 130 or so validation repertoires. Cytomegalovirus status was reported to be diagnosed by the classifier with high specificity and sensitivity in both the original and validation cohorts. Most TCR sequences were seen in very few donors, while some public TCRs were found in many individuals. The study listed approximately 160 TCR beta chains as associated with cytomegalovirus. A few of the identified cytomegalovirus-associated TCR beta chains were confirmed in vitro to be specific for cytomegalovirus antigens. The validation cohort had no HLA typing available for a later analysis, so co-occurrence within that cohort was assessed over all 120 or so repertoires.

Library generation was performed with the immunoSEQ multiplex PCR assay. Per the original workflow: A statistical classification framework was built for diagnosing cytomegalovirus status from the catalog of TCR beta chain sequences. The immuneACCESS repertoire file appears here via TCRdb, limited to in-frame rearrangements. These files lack a portion of the clones; in checked studies, under half of the deficit traces to unresolved V genes, and the cause of the others is not known. Clone size and V and J calls were adopted from that table, with D and trimming inferred from the DNA. A total of 110,000 or so clones appear in this sample, more than 70% of them only once. Approximately 2.3% of the sample goes to the ten largest clones. Separate from the approximately 690-subject first cohort, the validation cohort of some 130 subjects was the group to which the donors belonged. About this clone itself: Its specific antigen is unknown. No per-base quality is available; no much larger clone lies one base away.

CDR1 and CDR2 are read off the germline V gene as MDHEN and SYDVKM. The CDR3 has 15 amino acids, counting the end cysteine and phenylalanine. Of the read, only the CDR3 DNA is kept; its 45 bases are in frame from base 1. Between the V and J ends, shortened by 3 bases and 3 bases respectively, the junction contains 12 bases. The chain is encoded by TRBV28 joined to TRBJ1-5; no D gene is confidently identified. This clonotype originated in a woman in her late teens or twenties in good health and CMV-seronegative. The source material was PBMCs. In nucleotides, the sequence is TGTGCCAGCAGTTTCAGCGGCAGATTCAATCAGCCCCAGCATTTT. Protein translation: CASSFSGRFNQPQHF.